This note documents a single T cell receptor beta chain sequence. Per the germline V gene, CDR1 is SGHTA and CDR2 is FQGNSA. The V end lost 2 bases, the J end lost 6 bases, and 16 bases lay between the germline ends. The CDR3 has 16 residues. The data belong to a study of cytomegalovirus exposure and HLA in healthy donors. Study-wide context: Most genotyped donors, 65% to 90% of 300 to 400, had Caucasian-associated genetic ancestry.

The PCR employed 60 Vbeta primers together with 13 Jbeta primers. Produced via immunoSEQ multiplex PCR; TCRdb's table is partial and in-frame only. This sample has more than 95,000 clones, with approximately 64% found just once. The clonotype originates from a woman aged 50 to 60 in good health and CMV-seronegative. This chain uses TRBV7-2 with TRBJ2-2; no reliable D call. Sequenced sample: PBMCs. The CDR3 region has the DNA TGTGCCAGCAGCTTAATGGTAGCTTTAGGATCCGGGGAGCTGTTTTTT. It codes for CASSLMVALGSGELFF. Full variable domain (missing parts from reference TRBV7-2 and TRBJ2-2): GAGVSQSPSNKVTEKGKDVELRCDPISGHTALYWYRQSLGQGLEFLIYFQGNSAPDKSGLPSDRFSAERTGGSVSTLTIQRTQQEDSAVYLCASSLMVALGSGELFFGEGSRLTVL.